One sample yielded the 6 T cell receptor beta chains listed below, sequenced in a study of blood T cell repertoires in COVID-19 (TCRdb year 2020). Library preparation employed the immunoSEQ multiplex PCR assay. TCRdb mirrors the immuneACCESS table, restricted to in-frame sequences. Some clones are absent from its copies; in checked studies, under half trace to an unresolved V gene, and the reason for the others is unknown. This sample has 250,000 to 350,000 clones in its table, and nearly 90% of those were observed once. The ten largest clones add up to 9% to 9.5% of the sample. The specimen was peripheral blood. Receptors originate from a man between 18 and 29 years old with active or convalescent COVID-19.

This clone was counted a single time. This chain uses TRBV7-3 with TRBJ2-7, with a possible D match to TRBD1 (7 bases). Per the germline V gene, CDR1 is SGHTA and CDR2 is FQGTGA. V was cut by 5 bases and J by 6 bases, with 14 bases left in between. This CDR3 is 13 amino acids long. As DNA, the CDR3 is TGTGCCAGCAGCGAGCGGGCAGGGGGCGAGCAGTACTTC. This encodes CASSERAGGEQYF. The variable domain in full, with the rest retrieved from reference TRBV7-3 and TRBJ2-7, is GAGVSQTPSNKVTEKGKYVELRCDPISGHTALYWYRQSLGQGPEFLIYFQGTGAADDSGLPNDRFFAVRPEGSVSTLKIQRTERGDSAVYLCASSERAGGEQYFGPGTRLTVT.

DNA for the CDR3: TGTGCCAGTAGTATAGGTGTAGGACAGGGAGGCTATGGCTACACCTTC. This encodes CASSIGVGQGGYGYTF. The J gene is TRBJ1-2, the V gene TRBV19, with 8 bases lining up with TRBD1. Germline CDR1 is LNHDA and CDR2 is SQIVND (reference sequence). Trimming took 1 base from V and 4 from J; bases not matched to a gene: 8. The CDR3 totals 16 residues.

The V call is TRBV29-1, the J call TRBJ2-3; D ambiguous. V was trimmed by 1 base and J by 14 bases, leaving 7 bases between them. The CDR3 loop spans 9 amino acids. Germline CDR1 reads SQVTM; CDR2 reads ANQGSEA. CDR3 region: CSVEAPMYF. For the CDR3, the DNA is TGCAGCGTTGAAGCCCCCATGTATTTT.

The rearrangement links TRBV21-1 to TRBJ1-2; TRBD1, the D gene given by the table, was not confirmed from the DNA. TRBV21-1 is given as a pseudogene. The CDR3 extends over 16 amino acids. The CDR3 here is CASSKESGQGYYGYTF. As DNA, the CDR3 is TGTGCCAGCAGCAAAGAATCAGGACAGGGCTACTATGGCTACACCTTC.

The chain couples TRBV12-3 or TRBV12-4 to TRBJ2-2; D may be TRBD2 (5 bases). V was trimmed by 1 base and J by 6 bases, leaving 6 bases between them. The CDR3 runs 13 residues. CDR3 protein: CASSLGRAGELFF. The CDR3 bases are TGTGCCAGCAGTTTAGGGCGGGCCGGGGAGCTGTTTTTT.

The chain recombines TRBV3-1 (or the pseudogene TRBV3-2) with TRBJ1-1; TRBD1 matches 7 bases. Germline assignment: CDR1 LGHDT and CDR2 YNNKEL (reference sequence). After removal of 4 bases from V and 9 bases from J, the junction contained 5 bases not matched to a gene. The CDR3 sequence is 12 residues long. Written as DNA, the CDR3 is TGTGCCAGCAGCCCAGGGACAGCCCAAGCTTTCTTT. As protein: CASSPGTAQAFF.